The 15 T cell receptor beta chains in this list originate from one sample, sequenced in a study of read filtering for tumor transcriptome and immune sequencing. From roughly 0.4 ug of RNA, a library with molecular barcoded alpha/delta and beta/gamma adaptors was made. TCRdb passed the reads through MiXCR, listing each CDR3 protein once. The sample shows tens of thousands of distinct CDR3 sequences, about 12% of them seen only once. The sample was a population of CD138-negative cells sorted from bone marrow. All receptors come from a donor at least 40 years old with multiple myeloma.

This clonotype appeared many times. The chain links TRBV20-1 to TRBJ1-6; the D gene is possibly TRBD1 (5 bases). V was trimmed by 3 bases and J by 5 bases, leaving 17 bases between them. The CDR3 contains 16 residues. The germline V gene encodes CDR1 DFQATT and CDR2 SNEGSKA (reference sequence). This CDR3 reads CSASQFGTGDNSPLHF. DNA of the CDR3: TGCAGTGCTAGTCAATTCGGGACGGGGGATAATTCACCCCTCCACTTT.

The table lists this clonotype with many counts. V usage is TRBV4-2 and J usage is TRBJ2-3; 7 bases line up with TRBD2. The CDR3 loop spans 16 amino acids. Germline trimming cut 0 bases from V and 4 bases from J; bases unmatched to any gene: 7. Germline V gene data show CDR1 as LGHNA and CDR2 as YNFKEQ. CDR3 amino acids: CASSQDMAGESDTQYF. The CDR3 nucleotides read TGTGCCAGCAGCCAAGACATGGCGGGAGAATCAGATACGCAGTATTTT.

This clonotype appeared many times. The J gene is TRBJ2-3, the V gene TRBV2; D could derive from TRBD1 or TRBD2 (5 bases each). Germline assignment: CDR1 SNHLY and CDR2 FYNNEI. The V end lost 7 bases, the J end lost 0 bases, and 14 bases lay between the germline ends. The CDR3 length is 15 residues. CDR3 loop: CASTEGWRSTDTQYF. The CDR3, as DNA: TGTGCCAGCACCGAGGGGTGGAGAAGCACAGATACGCAGTATTTT.

The V call is TRBV11-2, the J call TRBJ2-1; a weak D match, TRBD2 (6 bases). The CDR3 is 15 residues long. Germline V gene data show CDR1 as SGHAT and CDR2 as FQNNGV. Trimming removed 1 base at V and 5 bases at J, with 12 bases between. Here the CDR3 reads CASSLVSGPNNEQFF. The DNA of the CDR3 is TGTGCCAGCAGCTTAGTCAGCGGGCCAAACAATGAGCAGTTCTTC.

In this sample, this clonotype turned up many times. The rearrangement links TRBV20-1 to TRBJ1-1, with 7 nucleotides matching TRBD1. There are 13 residues in the CDR3. The V segment lost 5 bases and the J segment 5 bases; nucleotides outside the gene matches: 8. Germline V gene lookup returns CDR1 DFQATT and CDR2 SNEGSKA (reference sequence). The CDR3 spells CSAETGRGTEAFF. The CDR3 bases are TGCAGTGCTGAGACAGGGAGAGGAACTGAAGCTTTCTTT.

The sample holds many counts of this clonotype. The V call is TRBV29-1, the J call TRBJ2-3; D possibly matches TRBD1 or TRBD2 (5 bases each). The germline V gene encodes CDR1 SQVTM and CDR2 ANQGSEA. The CDR3 sequence is 15 residues long. Trimming took off 1 base at V and 6 bases at J, with 17 bases between the two ends. CDR3 residues: CSVEVKPLGRDTQYF. CDR3 bases: TGCAGCGTTGAAGTCAAGCCGCTGGGACGGGATACGCAGTATTTT.

This clonotype was found many times. This chain uses TRBV29-1 with TRBJ2-5; TRBD2 matches 15 bases. CDR1 SQVTM and CDR2 ANQGSEA come from the germline V gene. With V trimmed by 4 bases and J by 4 bases, 1 base remained unmatched. The CDR3 is 14 residues long. CDR3 nucleotide sequence: TGCAGCGTTGCGGGACTAGCGGGAGGAGAGACCCAGTACTTC. Its protein is CSVAGLAGGETQYF.

This clonotype was seen many times. The chain uses TRBV28 and TRBJ2-7; D might be TRBD2 (5 bases). The CDR3 contains 14 residues. V lost 3 bases to trimming and J lost 3 bases, with 12 bases between them. Germline V gives CDR1 MDHEN, CDR2 SYDVKM. The CDR3 loop is CASSFPSSSYEQYF. CDR3 nucleotides: TGTGCCAGCAGTTTTCCGTCTAGCAGCTACGAGCAGTACTTC.

This clonotype turned up a few times. The chain combines TRBV30 with TRBJ2-7; 7 positions agree with TRBD2. The CDR3 is 13 amino acids. Looked up from germline, CDR1 is GTSNPN and CDR2 is SVGIG (reference sequence). V trimming: 1 base; J trimming: 6 bases; junction bases outside the gene matches: 6. This chain's CDR3 is CAWSGQRGGEQYF. The DNA of the CDR3 is TGTGCCTGGAGTGGGCAGCGGGGAGGCGAGCAGTACTTC. Full variable domain (rest looked up from reference TRBV30 and TRBJ2-7): SQTIHQWPATLVQPVGSPLSLECTVEGTSNPNLYWYRQAAGRGLQLLFYSVGIGQISSEVPQNLSASRPQDRQFILSSKKLLLSDSGFYLCAWSGQRGGEQYFGPGTRLTVT.

This clonotype came up many times. CDR3 loop: CASKRTDYTGELFF. CDR3 DNA sequence: TGTGCCAGCAAGAGGACAGATTACACCGGGGAGCTGTTTTTT. The chain joins TRBV2 to TRBJ2-2, with D possibly matching TRBD1 (6 bases). V lost 7 bases, J lost 3 bases, and 12 bases lay in between. Germline V gene sequence: CDR1 SNHLY, CDR2 FYNNEI. This CDR3 comprises 14 residues.

A single count supports this clonotype. Compared with germline, one end of the junction differs, possibly owing to a read error. V gene TRBV7-8 combines with J gene TRBJ2-7, with no clear D. Germline V lookup: CDR1 SGHVS, CDR2 FQNEAQ. This CDR3 region has 13 residues. CDR3 coding DNA: TGTGCCGGCAGCTTGGGCCAGGCCTACGAGCAGTATTTC. It specifies CAGSLGQAYEQYF.

There are many counts of this clonotype. J is TRBJ2-2 and V is TRBV19, with 7 bases fitting TRBD1. V lost 7 bases, J lost 2 bases, and 10 bases stayed unmatched. This CDR3 is built from 16 residues. Per germline, CDR1 LNHDA and CDR2 SQIVND (reference sequence). CDR3: CASKTRGYPNTGELFF. CDR3 DNA: TGTGCCAGTAAGACCAGGGGGTATCCCAACACCGGGGAGCTGTTTTTT. Supplemented by reference TRBV19 and TRBJ2-2, the full variable domain reads DGGITQSPKYLFRKEGQNVTLSCEQNLNHDAMYWYRQDPGQGLRLIYYSQIVNDFQKGDIAEGYSVSREKKESFPLTVTSAQKNPTAFYLCASKTRGYPNTGELFFGEGSRLTVL.

Ten or more counts support this clonotype. The chain recombines TRBV10-3 with TRBJ2-7; 8 bases line up with TRBD2. The CDR3 sequence is 15 residues long. V was pared by 6 bases and J by 6 bases, with 13 bases of the junction left unmatched. The germline V gene has CDR1 ENHRY and CDR2 SYGVKD. The CDR3 sequence is CAIRVSGSSGAEQYF. The CDR3 DNA reads as TGTGCCATCAGGGTAAGCGGGAGTTCTGGCGCCGAGCAGTACTTC.

This clonotype was observed at least ten times. V and J are TRBV30 and TRBJ1-2, with D possibly matching TRBD1 (6 bases). Germline CDR1 GTSNPN, CDR2 SVGIG (reference sequence). The V gene lost 3 bases and the J gene lost 2 bases, with 19 bases spanning the gap. This CDR3 is built from 16 residues. The DNA of the CDR3 is TGTGCCTGGAGATGGGGGGGCGCCGGGGGGAACTATGGCTACACCTTC. Translated, it gives CAWRWGGAGGNYGYTF.

This clonotype was counted many times. This chain links TRBV28 with TRBJ2-7; perhaps TRBD1 as D (6 bases). Trimming removed 6 bases from V and 2 bases from J, with 11 bases in between. Germline V gene data show CDR1 as MDHEN and CDR2 as SYDVKM. The CDR3 has 13 amino acids. The CDR3 DNA reads TGTGCCAGCAGCCGGACAGACACCTACGAGCAGTACTTC. Its translation: CASSRTDTYEQYF.